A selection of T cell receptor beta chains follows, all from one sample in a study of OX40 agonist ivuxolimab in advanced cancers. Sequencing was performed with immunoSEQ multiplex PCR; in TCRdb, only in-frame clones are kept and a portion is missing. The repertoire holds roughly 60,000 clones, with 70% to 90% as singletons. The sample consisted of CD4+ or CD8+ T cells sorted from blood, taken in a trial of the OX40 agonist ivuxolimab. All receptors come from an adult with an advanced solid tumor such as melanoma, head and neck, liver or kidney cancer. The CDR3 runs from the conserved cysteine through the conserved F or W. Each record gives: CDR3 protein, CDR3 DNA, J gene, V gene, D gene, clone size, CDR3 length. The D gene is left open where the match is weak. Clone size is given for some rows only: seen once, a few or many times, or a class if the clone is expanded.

CDR3: CASSSPQRSEQYF
DNA: TGTGCCAGCAGCTCTCCCCAGAGGTCCGAGCAGTACTTC
J: TRBJ2-7
V: TRBV5-8
D: .
size: .
length: 13

CDR3: CASSLVRNGETQYF
DNA: TGTGCCAGCAGCTTAGTCCGGAACGGAGAGACCCAGTACTTC
J: TRBJ2-5
V: TRBV7-2
D: .
size: .
length: 14

CDR3: CASSHVGEGETQYF
DNA: TGTGCCAGCAGCCATGTGGGGGAAGGCGAGACCCAGTACTTC
J: TRBJ2-5
V: TRBV4-2
D: .
size: .
length: 14

CDR3: CASSFSTSTDTQYF
DNA: TGTGCCAGCAGTTTTTCTACTAGCACAGATACGCAGTATTTT
J: TRBJ2-3
V: TRBV27
D: .
size: .
length: 14

CDR3: CASSGALKGKLFF
DNA: TGTGCCAGCAGTGGCGCACTGAAGGGAAAACTGTTTTTT
J: TRBJ1-4
V: TRBV6-5
D: .
size: .
length: 13

CDR3: CASSIVGGADTQYF
DNA: TGTGCCAGTAGTATAGTTGGGGGGGCAGATACGCAGTATTTT
J: TRBJ2-3
V: TRBV19
D: TRBD2
size: .
length: 14

CDR3: CASSQELAANYGYTF
DNA: TGCGCCAGCAGCCAAGAACTAGCAGCTAACTATGGCTACACCTTC
J: TRBJ1-2
V: TRBV4-1
D: .
size: .
length: 15

CDR3: CASSIQGEAFF
DNA: TGTGCCAGTAGTATACAGGGTGAAGCTTTCTTT
J: TRBJ1-1
V: TRBV19
D: .
size: .
length: 11

CDR3: CASSPGWQSSYEQYF
DNA: TGCGCCAGCAGCCCGGGGTGGCAGAGCTCCTACGAGCAGTACTTC
J: TRBJ2-7
V: TRBV5-1
D: .
size: .
length: 15

CDR3: CASSLSGPTYEQYF
DNA: TGTGCCAGCAGTTTATCAGGGCCTACCTACGAGCAGTACTTC
J: TRBJ2-7
V: TRBV28
D: .
size: once
length: 14

CDR3: CASSSRGGPDTQYF
DNA: TGTGCCAGCAGCTCACGGGGGGGCCCAGATACGCAGTATTTT
J: TRBJ2-3
V: TRBV9
D: TRBD2
size: .
length: 14

CDR3: CASSFGGLNSNQPQHF
DNA: TGTGCCAGCAGCTTCGGCGGCCTCAATAGCAATCAGCCCCAGCATTTT
J: TRBJ1-5
V: TRBV5-6
D: .
size: .
length: 16

CDR3: CATRTVRGTEAFF
DNA: TGTGCCACCCGGACAGTTAGGGGCACTGAAGCTTTCTTT
J: TRBJ1-1
V: TRBV6-1
D: .
size: .
length: 13

CDR3: CASTPSGTASYEQYF
DNA: TGTGCCAGCACCCCGTCCGGGACAGCCAGCTACGAGCAGTACTTC
J: TRBJ2-7
V: TRBV6-6
D: TRBD1
size: .
length: 15

CDR3: CASGRRTPDTQYF
DNA: TGTGCCAGCGGACGTAGGACGCCAGATACGCAGTATTTT
J: TRBJ2-3
V: TRBV5-6
D: .
size: once
length: 13

CDR3: CASSQADTGFGGELFF
DNA: TGCGCCAGCAGCCAAGCTGACACAGGGTTTGGCGGGGAGCTGTTTTTT
J: TRBJ2-2
V: TRBV4-1
D: .
size: once
length: 16

CDR3: CASSSGGNTNEQFF
DNA: TGCGCCAGCAGCTCGGGGGGTAATACCAATGAGCAGTTCTTC
J: TRBJ2-1
V: TRBV5-1
D: TRBD2
size: .
length: 14

CDR3: CAGGQTYEQYF
DNA: TGTGCCGGGGGACAGACCTACGAGCAGTACTTC
J: TRBJ2-7
V: TRBV2
D: TRBD1
size: once
length: 11

CDR3: CASSLEETQYF
DNA: TGTGCCAGTAGCTTGGAAGAGACCCAGTACTTC
J: TRBJ2-5
V: TRBV19
D: .
size: .
length: 11

CDR3: CSVVPSGRATTQYF
DNA: TGCAGCGTGGTGCCTAGCGGGAGGGCCACGACCCAGTACTTC
J: TRBJ2-5
V: TRBV29-1
D: TRBD2
size: .
length: 14

CDR3: CASSPPPGGSTDTQYF
DNA: TGTGCCAGCAGCCCCCCCCCGGGCGGGAGCACAGATACGCAGTATTTT
J: TRBJ2-3
V: TRBV7-2
D: .
size: .
length: 16

CDR3: CASSLSGGDQFF
DNA: TGTGCCAGCAGCTTATCCGGCGGAGATCAGTTCTTC
J: TRBJ2-1
V: TRBV7-2
D: .
size: .
length: 12

CDR3: CASSVGVGGSYEQYF
DNA: TGTGCCAGCAGTGTTGGAGTAGGGGGGTCCTACGAGCAGTACTTC
J: TRBJ2-7
V: TRBV28
D: .
size: .
length: 15

CDR3: CASSPSPPAGVQETQYF
DNA: TGTGCCAGCAGCCCCAGTCCCCCAGCGGGGGTACAAGAGACCCAGTACTTC
J: TRBJ2-5
V: TRBV7-2
D: TRBD2
size: .
length: 17

CDR3: CASSLLRPSSYEQYF
DNA: TGTGCCAGCAGCTTACTGCGGCCTAGCTCCTACGAGCAGTACTTC
J: TRBJ2-7
V: TRBV7-8
D: .
size: .
length: 15

CDR3: CASSLGTSGRRLGNEQFF
DNA: TGTGCCAGCAGCTTGGGGACTAGCGGGAGACGCCTAGGGAATGAGCAGTTCTTC
J: TRBJ2-1
V: TRBV7-3
D: TRBD2
size: .
length: 18

CDR3: CASSYSIRGEAFF
DNA: TGTGCCAGCAGTTACTCGATAAGAGGGGAAGCTTTCTTT
J: TRBJ1-1
V: TRBV6-6
D: .
size: once
length: 13

CDR3: CASSPSSRGVLGYGYTF
DNA: TGTGCCAGCAGCCCCTCATCCCGAGGGGTTCTGGGCTATGGCTACACCTTC
J: TRBJ1-2
V: TRBV7-9
D: .
size: .
length: 17

CDR3: CASSDQLVNTEAFF
DNA: TGTGCCAGCAGTGATCAATTGGTGAACACTGAAGCTTTCTTT
J: TRBJ1-1
V: TRBV6-5
D: .
size: .
length: 14

CDR3: CASRRDYEQYF
DNA: TGTGCCAGCAGGAGGGACTACGAGCAGTACTTC
J: TRBJ2-7
V: TRBV6-5
D: .
size: .
length: 11

CDR3: CASSLEGGGISPLHF
DNA: TGTGCCAGCAGTTTGGAAGGCGGGGGGATTTCACCCCTCCACTTT
J: TRBJ1-6
V: TRBV27
D: .
size: .
length: 15

CDR3: CASSDRVHEQYF
DNA: TGTGCCAGCAGTGACAGGGTACACGAGCAGTACTTC
J: TRBJ2-7
V: TRBV28
D: TRBD1
size: once
length: 12

CDR3: CASSPAGASTDTQYF
DNA: TGTGCCAGCTCACCAGCGGGGGCGAGCACAGATACGCAGTATTTT
J: TRBJ2-3
V: TRBV18
D: .
size: .
length: 15

CDR3: CASNDSGGNSPLHF
DNA: TGTGCCAGCAACGACAGCGGAGGGAATTCACCCCTCCACTTT
J: TRBJ1-6
V: TRBV6-5
D: .
size: .
length: 14

CDR3: CASRPNRAGDYGYTF
DNA: TGTGCCAGCAGACCTAACAGGGCCGGGGACTATGGCTACACCTTC
J: TRBJ1-2
V: TRBV7-9
D: .
size: few
length: 15

CDR3: CASSRRPSSGPYNEQFF
DNA: TGTGCCAGTAGCCGAAGGCCGTCTAGCGGGCCTTACAATGAGCAGTTCTTC
J: TRBJ2-1
V: TRBV19
D: TRBD2
size: .
length: 17

CDR3: CASSPGTWNTEAFF
DNA: TGCGCCAGCAGCCCGGGGACTTGGAACACTGAAGCTTTCTTT
J: TRBJ1-1
V: TRBV5-1
D: .
size: .
length: 14

CDR3: CASSLEGQSNSPLHF
DNA: TGTGCCAGCAGCTTAGAGGGACAGTCTAATTCACCCCTCCACTTT
J: TRBJ1-6
V: TRBV7-2
D: TRBD1
size: few
length: 15

CDR3: CASSPTSGRNQPQHF
DNA: TGTGCCAGCAGTCCAACCTCCGGGCGCAATCAGCCCCAGCATTTT
J: TRBJ1-5
V: TRBV28
D: .
size: few
length: 15

CDR3: CASSLGATGEQYF
DNA: TGCGCCAGCAGCTTGGGGGCAACCGGTGAGCAGTACTTC
J: TRBJ2-7
V: TRBV5-1
D: .
size: .
length: 13

CDR3: CASSPGGVSGNTIYF
DNA: TGTGCCAGCAGCCCAGGGGGCGTATCGGGAAACACCATATATTTT
J: TRBJ1-3
V: TRBV28
D: TRBD1
size: .
length: 15

CDR3: CASRESNQPQHF
DNA: TGTGCCAGCCGAGAGAGCAATCAGCCCCAGCATTTT
J: TRBJ1-5
V: TRBV6-5
D: .
size: .
length: 12

CDR3: CASSQDLLRGSYEQYF
DNA: TGTGCCAGCAGCCAAGATTTGCTGCGGGGCTCCTACGAGCAGTACTTC
J: TRBJ2-7
V: TRBV14
D: .
size: few
length: 16

CDR3: CASHTGGLYNEQFF
DNA: TGTGCCAGCCATACAGGGGGACTTTACAATGAGCAGTTCTTC
J: TRBJ2-1
V: TRBV10-3
D: TRBD1
size: once
length: 14

CDR3: CASSLETGGGGETQYF
DNA: TGTGCCAGCAGCTTGGAGACGGGAGGAGGGGGAGAGACCCAGTACTTC
J: TRBJ2-5
V: TRBV5-5
D: .
size: .
length: 16

CDR3: CASSQAVTYNEQFF
DNA: TGCGCCAGCAGCCAAGCCGTCACCTACAATGAGCAGTTCTTC
J: TRBJ2-1
V: TRBV4-3
D: .
size: .
length: 14

CDR3: CARRTGISSPLHF
DNA: TGCGCCAGGAGGACAGGGATCAGTTCACCCCTCCACTTT
J: TRBJ1-6
V: TRBV5-1
D: TRBD1
size: .
length: 13

CDR3: CSASGQGGGYTF
DNA: TGCAGCGCCTCTGGCCAGGGCGGGGGCTACACCTTC
J: TRBJ1-2
V: TRBV29-1
D: .
size: .
length: 12

CDR3: CASSQDRSTGKMFF
DNA: TGTGCCAGCAGCCAAGATCGATCGACAGGGAAAATGTTTTTT
J: TRBJ1-4
V: TRBV4-2
D: TRBD1
size: .
length: 14

CDR3: CASSDTGLTETQYF
DNA: TGTGCCAGCAGTGATACAGGGCTCACGGAGACCCAGTACTTC
J: TRBJ2-5
V: TRBV6-5
D: .
size: .
length: 14

CDR3: CASSFGSGNNEQYF
DNA: TGCGCCAGCAGCTTTGGATCAGGGAACAACGAGCAGTACTTC
J: TRBJ2-7
V: TRBV5-1
D: .
size: .
length: 14

CDR3: CASSSPIGGGEAFF
DNA: TGTGCCAGCAGCTCCCCGATAGGTGGTGGTGAAGCTTTCTTT
J: TRBJ1-1
V: TRBV5-4
D: .
size: .
length: 14

CDR3: CASSLERIVDNEQFF
DNA: TGTGCCAGCAGCTTAGAAAGAATCGTTGACAATGAGCAGTTCTTC
J: TRBJ2-1
V: TRBV7-9
D: .
size: .
length: 15

CDR3: CASSPDSGRVLEQYF
DNA: TGTGCCAGCAGCCCGGATAGCGGGAGGGTTCTCGAGCAGTACTTC
J: TRBJ2-7
V: TRBV5-4
D: TRBD2
size: .
length: 15